A selection of T cell receptor beta chains follows, all from one sample in a study of lymphopenia after photon versus proton radiotherapy. This table comes from immunoSEQ multiplex PCR, and its TCRdb copy is limited to in-frame clones, with some not included. The data contain around 63,000 clones, about 90% of them singletons. The sample in question was peripheral blood, obtained from a patient treated with proton-based radiotherapy. The receptors were gathered from an elderly man with esophageal cancer. Each CDR3 is given with its conserved first and last residue. The order of the fields is clone size, J gene, D gene, V gene, CDR3 DNA, CDR3 protein. D genes are given only for firm matches. The size entry is marked missing in some rows and otherwise reads once, few, many or a size class.

>-|TRBJ2-6|-|TRBV5-1
TGCGCCAGCAGCTTGCTAGAGGGTGGGGCCAACGTCCTGACTTTC
CASSLLEGGANVLTF
>-|TRBJ2-3|-|TRBV9
TGTGCCAGCAGACCGATCACAGATACGCAGTATTTT
CASRPITDTQYF
>-|TRBJ2-1|-|TRBV11-2
TGTGCCAGCGCTCGGGGCTCCTACAATGAGCAGTTCTTC
CASARGSYNEQFF
>-|TRBJ2-1|TRBD2|TRBV4-2
TGTGCCAGCAGCCAAGATCCAGCGGGATACAATGAGCAGTTCTTC
CASSQDPAGYNEQFF
>-|TRBJ1-6|TRBD1|TRBV30
TGTGCCTGGAGATACATTGACAGGGGCTTTTATAATTCACCCCTCCACTTT
CAWRYIDRGFYNSPLHF
>-|TRBJ2-3|-|TRBV19
TGTGCCAGTAGTTCCCTTCGTGGGGAGAGCACAGATACGCAGTATTTT
CASSSLRGESTDTQYF
>-|TRBJ2-6|-|TRBV14
TGTGCCAGCAGCCAAGGGGGAGCCTCTGGGGCCAACGTCCTGACTTTC
CASSQGGASGANVLTF
>-|TRBJ2-2|TRBD2|TRBV5-1
TGCGCCAGCAGCCGACCCACTACTAGCGGGGGGGCGATTGGGGAGCTGTTTTTT
CASSRPTTSGGAIGELFF
>-|TRBJ1-2|-|TRBV5-1
TGCGCCAGCAGCCCCGGGAGAGCAGACTATGGCTACACCTTC
CASSPGRADYGYTF
>-|TRBJ2-3|TRBD2|TRBV11-2
TGTGCCAGCAGCTTAATGGGGACTAGCGGGGGGGCAGTAGATACGCAGTATTTT
CASSLMGTSGGAVDTQYF
>-|TRBJ1-2|-|TRBV30
TGTGCCTGGAGAAGGGTTGGCTACACCTTC
CAWRRVGYTF
>-|TRBJ2-1|TRBD2|TRBV7-9
TGTGCCAGCAGCCCCCGAGGACTAGCGGGAGGGCTCAATGAGCAGTTCTTC
CASSPRGLAGGLNEQFF
>-|TRBJ2-7|TRBD1|TRBV6-1
TGTGCCAGCAGTGCGACAGGGGACACCTACGAGCAGTACTTC
CASSATGDTYEQYF
>-|TRBJ2-3|-|TRBV4-2
TGTGCCAGCAGCCAATCCTGGGACATCAACACAGATACGCAGTATTTT
CASSQSWDINTDTQYF
>-|TRBJ1-2|-|TRBV7-2
TGTGCCAGCACCGCGGGAGTGGGGGTTGGCTACACCTTC
CASTAGVGVGYTF
>-|TRBJ2-7|-|TRBV6-6
TGTGCCAGCAGTCCCCGGACACAGAACGAGCAGTACTTC
CASSPRTQNEQYF
>-|TRBJ2-1|-|TRBV19
TGTGCCAGTAGTATAGACGTTGGAGCCGACAATGAGCAGTTCTTC
CASSIDVGADNEQFF
>-|TRBJ2-2|TRBD2|TRBV10-2
TGCGCCAGCAAAACTGCCGGGACTACGAACACCGGGGAGCTGTTTTTT
CASKTAGTTNTGELFF
>-|TRBJ1-1|-|TRBV5-6
TGTGCCAGCAGCTTGGCGACAAGAGAAGCTTTCTTT
CASSLATREAFF
>once|TRBJ2-3|-|TRBV4-3
TGCGCCAGCAGCCAAGACCCAGCGGCCGACACAGATACGCAGTATTTT
CASSQDPAADTDTQYF
>-|TRBJ2-5|-|TRBV12-2
TGTGCAAGTCGCTTACCGCTAGCGGGGGGGAAAGAGACCCAGTACTTC
CASRLPLAGGKETQYF
>-|TRBJ2-1|TRBD1|TRBV6-4
TGTGCCAGCAGGCTGGACAGGGGGCTTTACAATGAGCAGTTCTTC
CASRLDRGLYNEQFF
>-|TRBJ1-3|-|TRBV18
TGTGCCAGCTCACAACAGGGACCCGGAAACACCATATATTTT
CASSQQGPGNTIYF
>-|TRBJ2-5|-|TRBV7-9
TGTGCCAGCGCTAAAGGGACCGGACTCCAAGAGACCCAGTACTTC
CASAKGTGLQETQYF
>-|TRBJ2-7|-|TRBV30
TGTGCCTGGAGTGTACAGTCCCAGGGTAAATACGAGCAGTACTTC
CAWSVQSQGKYEQYF
>-|TRBJ1-2|-|TRBV4-3
TGCGCCAGCAGCCAAGAGGGGGGCCAGAACTATGGCTACACCTTC
CASSQEGGQNYGYTF
>-|TRBJ2-2|TRBD2|TRBV5-4
TGTGCCAGCAGCTTGGCGGGGGGCACCGGGGAGCTGTTTTTT
CASSLAGGTGELFF